The clone carrying this TCR beta chain was recorded at least ten times. The antigen is not known. These data come from a study of T cell repertoires in cytomegalovirus infection. As for the study in general: Matching HLA type, along with CMV infection, was indicated by public TCR beta signatures.

Findings and limits, study-wide: Clonotype analysis showed dominance of the ex vivo response by HLA-C-restricted CMV-specific TCR beta clonotypes. Using cumulative public TCR beta family frequency, the authors identified those who carried CMV together with the relevant HLA.

TCRdb passed the reads through MiXCR, listing each CDR3 protein once. The sample has nearly 650,000 distinct CDR3 sequences, roughly a quarter seen once. V lost 6 bases, J lost 2 bases, and 16 bases lay in between. There are 15 residues in the CDR3. CDR1 is MDHEN, CDR2 SYDVKM, per germline. This sequence joins TRBV28 and TRBJ1-2; D perhaps matches TRBD1 (5 bases). The receptor comes from a human donor in good health (CMV status not recorded). Some clones in this sample may be carry-over from other donors' samples. The sequencing input was CD8+ T cells from PBMCs. CDR3 nucleotide sequence: TGTGCCAGCAGCCCAAGTATGAGACAGAACTATGGCTACACCTTC. Translated, it gives CASSPSMRQNYGYTF.